The clone carrying this T cell receptor beta chain was seen many times. The sample comes from a study of patients and donors after allogeneic stem cell transplantation. TCRdb reprocessed the RT-PCR reads with MiXCR, giving one entry per CDR3 protein. The profile covers fewer than 30,000 distinct CDR3 sequences, with 6.5% to 10% appearing a single time and roughly 50% taken by the ten largest. The sequence was collected from a human donor who was either an allogeneic HSCT recipient or a stem cell or donor lymphocyte infusion donor (not recorded which). It is not recorded whose cells these are; they may come from a transplant donor. The sequenced sample consisted of blood, either unsorted or a sorted T cell fraction (not recorded which).

The CDR3 coding sequence is TGCAGTGCTAGAGATCGGCGGGGCGGCACAGATACGCAGTATTTT. Translating it yields CSARDRRGGTDTQYF. The V gene is TRBV20-1, the J gene TRBJ2-3; weak D call: TRBD2 (6 bases). CDR3 length equals 15 residues. CDR1 and CDR2 from the germline V gene are DFQATT and SNEGSKA (reference sequence). V was shortened by 0 bases and J by 1 base, with 11 bases between the two germline ends.